This T cell receptor beta chain comes out of a study of cytomegalovirus exposure and HLA in healthy donors. The primer mix had 60 Vbeta and 13 Jbeta primers. Clones were read by immunoSEQ multiplex PCR, and TCRdb kept only the in-frame ones, dropping some. Of roughly 93,000 clones in the sample, roughly 79% were seen once. V lost 1 base, J lost 5 bases, and 14 bases lay in between. The CDR3 extends over 16 amino acids. Germline V gene sequence: CDR1 SGHAT, CDR2 FQNNGV. This clone has a single count. The chain couples TRBV11-2 to TRBJ2-2, with TRBD2 as a possible D gene (6 bases). The sequence was collected from a man aged 25 to 40 in good health and CMV-seronegative. Sequencing used PBMCs. The CDR3 nucleotides are TGTGCCAGCAGCTTAGTTCGGGAGACTAGAACCGGGGAGCTGTTTTTT. It is translated as CASSLVRETRTGELFF.